This passage covers 26 T cell receptor beta chains from one sample sequenced in a study of tumor and adjacent non-tumor tissue in lung cancer. This sample's RNA came from whole unsorted tissue. The library came from three nested PCR rounds adapted from ARM-PCR protocols. MiXCR was run by TCRdb on the multiplex PCR reads, yielding one entry per CDR3 protein. The sample holds 70,000 to 80,000 distinct CDR3 sequences, about two thirds seen once. Sample: lung tumor tissue. The receptors originated from a woman aged 40 to 50 with non-small cell lung cancer.

The chain employs TRBV29-1 and TRBJ2-1; no reliable D call. Trimming pared 7 bases from V and 10 bases from J, leaving 17 bases between. This CDR3 has 12 amino acids. The germline V gene has CDR1 SQVTM and CDR2 ANQGSEA. In DNA, the CDR3 is TGCAGCGCACAACCAGGTCAGTCAGAGCAGTTCTTC. Protein product: CSAQPGQSEQFF.

The sample holds one count of this clonotype. This chain joins TRBV20-1 and TRBJ2-1, with D uncertain. There are 15 residues in the CDR3. V was pared by 6 bases and J by 7 bases, with 22 bases between. Per the germline V gene, CDR1 is DFQATT and CDR2 is SNEGSKA (reference sequence). The CDR3 reads CSADWRNLRANEQFF. CDR3 DNA sequence: TGCAGTGCCGACTGGCGGAACCTCCGGGCTAATGAGCAGTTCTTC.

As concerns this clonotype: The junction does not match germline at one end; this may be a read error. This chain links TRBV11-2 with TRBJ2-5; 11 bases align to TRBD2. The CDR3 contains 15 residues. Looked up from germline, CDR1 is SGHAT and CDR2 is FQNNGV. The CDR3: CAGSISGGATETRYF. DNA of the CDR3: TGTGCCGGCAGCATTAGCGGGGGGGCTACGGAGACCCGGTACTTC.

Regarding this clonotype: The junction does not match germline at one end; this may be a read error. The chain has TRBV6-1 and TRBJ2-7; D is unclear. Germline V gene lookup returns CDR1 MNHNS and CDR2 SASEGT. This CDR3 has 13 amino acids. The CDR3 loop reads CASGQIGSYEEYF. The CDR3 region has the DNA TGTGCCAGCGGGCAGATAGGGTCTTACGAGGAGTACTTC.

This rearrangement joins TRBV7-8 to TRBJ1-1; 8 bases map to TRBD1. Per the germline V gene, CDR1 is SGHVS and CDR2 is FQNEAQ. The CDR3 covers 14 residues. Trimming took 7 bases from V and 5 from J; bases not matched to a gene: 9. This CDR3 is CASNQGAEKTEAFF. CDR3 DNA: TGTGCCAGCAACCAGGGGGCCGAGAAGACTGAAGCTTTCTTT.

In regard to this clonotype: Mismatch with germline at one junction end may stem from a read error. The chain carries TRBV4-1 and TRBJ2-3; 7 nucleotides match TRBD1. CDR1 and CDR2 (germline): MGHRA, YSYEKL. The CDR3 covers 16 residues. In nucleotides, the CDR3 is TGCGTCAGCAGCCAAGGCACTGACAGGGTGGGAGATATGCAGTATTTT. Translation gives CVSSQGTDRVGDMQYF.

Concerning this clonotype itself: Given a much more abundant clone one base away, this may be a read error. This CDR3 reads CSTHRGLAGNNEQFF. In DNA form, the CDR3 reads TGCAGTACTCACCGGGGTCTAGCGGGAAACAATGAGCAGTTCTTC. The rearrangement uses TRBV20-1 and TRBJ2-1; 9 nucleotides agree with TRBD2. V shed 8 bases and J 5 bases; nucleotides not matched to a gene: 13. Germline assignment: CDR1 DFQATT and CDR2 SNEGSKA (reference sequence). This CDR3 contains 15 residues.

On this clonotype itself: One junction end disagrees with the germline gene, perhaps due to a read error. The J gene is TRBJ2-7, the V gene TRBV6-6; possible D gene TRBD1, 6 bases. CDR1 and CDR2 from the germline V gene are MNHNY and SVGAGI (reference sequence). CDR3 size: 14 residues. The CDR3 reads CVSSQNRAPYEQYF. CDR3 DNA: TGTGTCAGCAGTCAAAACAGGGCCCCTTACGAGCAGTACTTC.

About this clonotype itself: One end of the junction fails to match germline, which may point to a read error. The chain has TRBV29-1 and TRBJ2-1; TRBD2 matches 10 bases. The germline gives CDR1 SQVTM, CDR2 ANQGSEA. This CDR3 region has 16 residues. CDR3 sequence (DNA): TGCAGTGTTGAGGGACTAGCGCCCCGCTCCTACAATGAGCAGCTCTTC. Protein sequence: CSVEGLAPRSYNEQLF.

In regard to this clonotype: The junction differs from germline at one of its ends, possibly a read error. The chain combines TRBV11-1 with TRBJ2-7, with 7 nucleotides matching TRBD1. This CDR3 is 14 amino acids long. In germline, CDR1 is SGHAT, CDR2 FQDESV (reference sequence). CDR3 DNA: TGTGCCAGGAGTCGGGGACAGAGCTCCTACGAACAGTACTTC. Translated, it gives CARSRGQSSYEQYF. Variable domain in full (rest from reference TRBV11-1 and TRBJ2-7): EAEVAQSPRYKITEKSQAVAFWCDPISGHATLYWYRQILGQGPELLVQFQDESVVDDSQLPKDRFSAERLKGVDSTLKIQPAELGDSAMYLCARSRGQSSYEQYFGPGTRLTVT.

This clonotype turned up a few times. A much larger clone lies one base from this, so it may be a read error. The genes are TRBV4-1 and TRBJ2-5; tentative D call: TRBD2 (7 bases). Germline V lookup: CDR1 MGHRA, CDR2 YSYEKL. Deletions cut 6 bases from V and 4 bases from J, with 18 bases between. The CDR3 contains 15 residues. The CDR3 DNA reads TGCGCCAGCAGTAGGGTGGGGGGGCCGCCAGAGACCCAGTACTTC. This sequence encodes CASSRVGGPPETQYF.

On this clonotype: One base away lies a much larger clone, so this may be a sequencing read error. This chain joins TRBV20-1 and TRBJ1-2, with D perhaps matching TRBD1 (6 bases). The CDR3 totals 14 residues. Germline V CDR1 and CDR2: DFQATT, SNEGSKA (reference sequence). V lost 5 bases and J 3 bases, leaving 16 bases between the germline ends. Here the CDR3 DNA reads TGCAGTGCTTCAGGGGAGGGGTTAGACTATGGCTACACCTTC. Protein product: CSASGEGLDYGYTF.

With respect to this clonotype: Germline is not matched at one junction end, which may reflect a read error. This rearrangement joins TRBV15 to TRBJ2-2, with 8 bases that match TRBD1. This CDR3 region has 14 residues. Germline values: CDR1 LNHNV, CDR2 YYDKDF (reference sequence). CDR3 coding DNA: TGTGCCACCAGCCAGGGGGCGAACACCGGGGAGCTCTTTTTT. It yields the protein CATSQGANTGELFF.

Concerning this clonotype itself: At one end, the junction sequence differs from germline, possibly due to a read error. The rearrangement joins TRBV11-2 to TRBJ2-1; the match to TRBD2 covers 8 bases. The CDR3 length is 15 residues. Germline CDR1 is SGHAT and CDR2 is FQNNGV. The CDR3 spells CASSLQLAAANGQFF. DNA for the CDR3: TGTGCCAGCAGTCTGCAACTAGCGGCTGCCAATGGGCAGTTCTTC. Full variable domain (rest looked up from reference TRBV11-2 and TRBJ2-1): EAGVAQSPRYKIIEKRQSVAFWCNPISGHATLYWYQQILGQGPKLLIQFQNNGVVDDSQLPKDRFSAERLKGVDSTLKIQPAKLEDSAVYLCASSLQLAAANGQFFGPGTRLTVL.

To note about this clonotype: The conserved closing phenylalanine or tryptophan is absent in this CDR3, likely reflecting a read error. V gene TRBV29-1 combines with J gene TRBJ2-7; 8 bases fit TRBD2. CDR3 length: 14 amino acids. Per germline, CDR1 SQVTM and CDR2 ANQGSEA. CDR3 amino acids: CSVAVSGKFYEQYL. The CDR3 DNA is TGCAGTGTTGCCGTTAGCGGGAAGTTCTACGAGCAGTACTTA.

In regard to this clonotype: Compared with germline, one end of the junction differs, possibly owing to a read error. The chain joins TRBV6-5 to TRBJ2-3; 7 bases fit TRBD1. Germline values: CDR1 MNHEY, CDR2 SVGAGI. The CDR3 runs 16 residues. The CDR3 region is CASSYGPGPGTDTQYF. In DNA, the CDR3 is TGTGCCAGCAGCTACGGGCCCGGACCTGGGACAGATACGCAATATTTT.

The chain recombines TRBV6-5 with TRBJ1-6, with TRBD1 identical over 8 bases. V trimming: 9 bases; J trimming: 10 bases; junction bases outside the gene matches: 14. CDR1 and CDR2 from the germline V gene are MNHEY and SVGAGI. The CDR3 length is 15 residues. CDR3 loop: CASALRAGGDSPLHF. In DNA, the CDR3 is TGTGCCAGTGCCCTCAGGGCAGGGGGCGACTCACCCCTCCACTTT.

Regarding this clonotype: The junction does not match germline at one end; this may be a read error. This chain uses TRBV4-1 with TRBJ2-1, with a weak D call TRBD2 (5 bases). Germline CDR1 is MGHRA and CDR2 is YSYEKL. The CDR3 sequence is 15 residues long. The CDR3 region has the DNA TGCGCCAGCAACCAAGGGAACGAGAGGGCGTCGGAGCAGTTCTTC. Translating gives CASNQGNERASEQFF.

Details on this clonotype: One end of the junction fails to match germline, which may point to a read error. The chain uses TRBV6-1 and TRBJ1-5; TRBD1 agrees at 7 bases. Germline loops: CDR1 MNHNS, CDR2 SASEGT. The CDR3 length is 15 residues. CDR3 DNA sequence: TGTGCCAGCAGTGAGCGTGCGGGACAGCGTCAGCCCCAGAATTTT. This sequence encodes CASSERAGQRQPQNF.

J is TRBJ1-5 and V is TRBV11-2; a possible D gene is TRBD1 (6 bases). Between the trimmed V and J ends, which lost 5 bases and 6 bases, there was a span of 17 bases. The CDR3 extends over 15 amino acids. Germline lookup yields CDR1 SGHAT and CDR2 FQNNGV. DNA of the CDR3: TGTGCCAGCAGCCCAGAGGGGGGGGGGCGTCAGCCCCAGCATTTT. Translation gives CASSPEGGGRQPQHF.

As to this clonotype: One end of the junction fails to match germline, which may point to a read error. The chain links TRBV6-1 to TRBJ2-1; 10 nucleotides agree with TRBD1. Germline assignment: CDR1 MNHNS and CDR2 SASEGT. The CDR3 contains 15 residues. The CDR3 DNA reads as TGCGCCAGCAGAAGACCGGGACAGGGGTACAATGAGCAGTTCTTC. It specifies CASRRPGQGYNEQFF.

This clonotype has at least ten counts. The chain uses TRBV7-9 and TRBJ2-1; no reliable D call. CDR1 and CDR2 from the germline V gene are SEHNR and FQNEAQ (reference sequence). This CDR3 region has 13 residues. V was cut by 1 base and J by 15 bases, with 16 bases left in between. The CDR3 sequence is CASSLEGSIMRFF. The CDR3 DNA reads as TGTGCCAGCAGCTTAGAGGGATCCATTATGAGGTTCTTC.

With respect to this clonotype: In this CDR3 the conserved last residue, phenylalanine or tryptophan, is missing, so a read error is likely. J is TRBJ2-3 and V is TRBV6-2 or TRBV6-3; the D is unclear. CDR3 length: 15 amino acids. CDR1 MNHEY and CDR2 SVGEGT come from the germline V gene. CDR3 loop: CANSYSGVSTDTQYY. The CDR3 region has the DNA TGTGCCAACAGTTACTCTGGGGTTAGCACAGATACGCAGTATTAT.

With regard to this clonotype: At one of its ends the junction is not consistent with the germline gene, which may arise from a read error. The CDR3 protein is CVSSLVGRGAFF. The DNA for the CDR3 is TGTGTCAGCAGTCTTGTGGGGCGCGGAGCTTTCTTT. This chain joins TRBV5-8 and TRBJ1-1; D is perhaps TRBD1 (5 bases). This CDR3 has 12 amino acids. Per the germline V gene, CDR1 is SGHTS and CDR2 is YDEGEE. Variable domain in full (rest from reference TRBV5-8 and TRBJ1-1): EAGVTQSPTHLIKTRGQQATLRCSPISGHTSVYWYQQALGLGLQFLLWYDEGEERNRGNFPPRFSGRQFPNYSSELNVNALELEDSALYLCVSSLVGRGAFFGQGTRLTVV.

The rearrangement uses TRBV6-1 and TRBJ2-7; no clear D gene. V was cut by 10 bases and J by 4 bases, with 17 bases left in between. This CDR3 has 13 residues. Germline CDR1 and CDR2: MNHNS and SASEGT. CDR3: CAIRRQIGYEQYF. Written as DNA, the CDR3 is TGTGCCATCAGACGGCAAATCGGATACGAGCAGTACTTC.

The chain links TRBV20-1 to TRBJ2-7; D tentatively fits TRBD1 or TRBD2 (5 bases each). The germline V and J ends were trimmed by 6 bases and 8 bases, with 20 bases remaining between them. Germline V gives CDR1 DFQATT, CDR2 SNEGSKA (reference sequence). The CDR3 spans 13 residues. The CDR3 bases are TGCAGTGCGGATACCGGGACGGTATACAAGCAGTACTTC. It yields the protein CSADTGTVYKQYF.